This is a list of T cell receptor beta chains from one sample in a study of blood T cells in healthy people across ages. One entry per CDR3 protein, called by TCRdb with MiXCR from the 5' RACE reads. The table has over a million distinct CDR3 sequences, 40% to 45% seen once. The sequenced sample was blood. Receptors originate from a woman aged 60-75 years in good health. CDR3s include the opening cysteine and the closing phenylalanine or tryptophan. Each record gives: J gene, V gene, D gene, clone size, CDR3 protein, CDR3 DNA. A D gene is named only where the DNA matches it firmly. Expanded clones get a size class; other rows say once, few or many, or leave the size out.

J: TRBJ2-5; V: TRBV7-2; D: TRBD1; size: many; CDR3: CASSPGQPQETQYF; DNA: TGTGCCAGCAGCCCGGGACAGCCTCAAGAGACCCAGTACTTC
J: TRBJ2-3; V: TRBV7-6; D: TRBD2; size: NA; CDR3: CASSSTTSGGTTDTQYF; DNA: TGTGCCAGCAGCTCCACAACTAGCGGGGGTACCACAGATACGCAGTATTTT
J: TRBJ2-7; V: TRBV25-1; D: NA; size: few; CDR3: CASSDIREGNEQYF; DNA: TGTGCCAGCAGTGATATCAGGGAAGGGAACGAGCAGTACTTC
J: TRBJ2-5; V: TRBV25-1; D: NA; size: few; CDR3: CASSTFQETQYF; DNA: TGTGCCAGCAGTACCTTCCAAGAGACCCAGTACTTC
J: TRBJ1-5; V: TRBV6-1; D: TRBD1; size: few; CDR3: CASRGQGGQPQHF; DNA: TGTGCCAGCAGGGGACAGGGTGGACAGCCCCAGCATTTT
J: TRBJ2-7; V: TRBV29-1; D: NA; size: NA; CDR3: CSVSEGSEQYF; DNA: TGCAGCGTTTCCGAGGGTTCCGAGCAGTACTTC
J: TRBJ1-1; V: TRBV3-1; D: NA; size: few; CDR3: CASSQYPRETEAFF; DNA: TGTGCCAGCAGCCAATACCCCAGGGAAACTGAAGCTTTCTTT
J: TRBJ1-4; V: TRBV15; D: TRBD1; size: NA; CDR3: CATSREGTGAGGEKLFF; DNA: TGTGCCACCAGCAGAGAGGGGACAGGGGCTGGCGGTGAAAAACTGTTTTTT
J: TRBJ2-7; V: TRBV6-1; D: TRBD1; size: NA; CDR3: CASTLMTGFNEQYF; DNA: TGTGCCAGCACCCTAATGACAGGGTTCAACGAGCAGTACTTC
J: TRBJ2-5; V: TRBV5-1; D: TRBD2; size: NA; CDR3: CASSPLAGEVETQYF; DNA: TGCGCCAGCAGCCCTCTAGCGGGAGAGGTCGAGACCCAGTACTTC
J: TRBJ1-6; V: TRBV20-1; D: NA; size: few; CDR3: CSARDSPGIYNSPLHF; DNA: TGCAGTGCTAGAGACTCACCAGGGATCTATAATTCACCCCTCCACTTT
J: TRBJ2-3; V: TRBV5-1; D: TRBD2; size: NA; CDR3: CASSPTGGRSTDTQYF; DNA: TGCGCCAGCAGCCCGACTGGCGGGAGGAGCACAGATACGCAGTATTTT
J: TRBJ1-1; V: TRBV20-1; D: TRBD1; size: NA; CDR3: CSAVRGGDTEAFF; DNA: TGCAGTGCCGTCAGGGGGGGGGACACTGAAGCTTTCTTT
J: TRBJ2-1; V: TRBV2; D: TRBD2; size: NA; CDR3: CASREEREDYNEQFF; DNA: TGTGCCAGCAGGGAGGAGCGGGAGGACTACAATGAGCAGTTCTTC
J: TRBJ2-7; V: TRBV12-3/TRBV12-4; D: NA; size: NA; CDR3: CASSPDNCEQYF; DNA: TGTGCCAGCAGTCCGGACAACTGCGAGCAGTACTTC
J: TRBJ1-2; V: TRBV10-3; D: TRBD1; size: NA; CDR3: CAISESAGTEANYGYTF; DNA: TGTGCCATCAGTGAGTCAGCAGGGACAGAAGCTAACTATGGCTACACCTTC
J: TRBJ2-7; V: TRBV28; D: NA; size: NA; CDR3: CASSSGGHSYEQYF; DNA: TGTGCCAGCAGTTCGGGTGGGCACAGCTACGAGCAGTACTTC
J: TRBJ1-5; V: TRBV20-1; D: NA; size: NA; CDR3: CSANEGRNQPQHF; DNA: TGCAGTGCTAATGAGGGTCGGAATCAGCCCCAGCATTTT
J: TRBJ2-1; V: TRBV20-1; D: TRBD2; size: NA; CDR3: CSAGSTSGSFPFF; DNA: TGCAGTGCTGGATCGACTAGCGGGAGTTTTCCGTTCTTC
J: TRBJ2-5; V: TRBV7-7; D: NA; size: NA; CDR3: CASSLLARETQYF; DNA: TGTGCCAGCAGCCTTCTAGCGCGAGAGACCCAGTACTTC
J: TRBJ2-3; V: TRBV2; D: TRBD1; size: few; CDR3: CASWGQGTQDTQYF; DNA: TGTGCCAGCTGGGGACAGGGGACCCAAGATACGCAGTATTTT
J: TRBJ2-1; V: TRBV11-3; D: NA; size: once; CDR3: CASSLDHGSYNEQFF; DNA: TGTGCCAGCAGCTTAGATCACGGGTCCTACAATGAGCAGTTCTTC
J: TRBJ2-7; V: TRBV25-1; D: NA; size: many; CDR3: CASRLGSYEQYF; DNA: TGTGCCAGCAGGCTCGGGTCCTACGAGCAGTACTTC